This T cell receptor beta chain is from a study of CD8+ T cells in alopecia areata. Overall study results and limits: Sequencing of scalp samples also captures resident alphabeta T cells of normal skin.

Treatment specified: oral pan-JAK inhibitor, 5-10 mg twice daily. The investigators collected lesional scalp punch biopsies and peripheral blood from alopecia areata patients. The CDR3 totals 15 residues. Germline V lookup: CDR1 MNHEY, CDR2 SVGAGI. The V gene lost 0 bases and the J gene lost 4 bases, with 12 bases spanning the gap. This clone was counted once. What it recognizes is unknown. Sequencing relied on a cDNA template that was reverse transcribed from extracted RNA. Profiling relied on immunoSEQ multiplex PCR, and the TCRdb table lists in-frame clones only, not all of them. The sample carries about 76,000 clones, around 66% recorded once.

The V gene is TRBV6-5, the J gene TRBJ1-1; possible D gene TRBD1, 5 bases. This specimen consisted of CD8+ T cells sorted from blood, obtained at week 24, from a patient treated with tofacitinib. The receptor's source is a human donor with alopecia areata. The CDR3 DNA reads as TGTGCCAGCAGTTACTCCGACAGCTCTCCCACTGAAGCTTTCTTT. Protein product: CASSYSDSSPTEAFF.